This passage covers 26 T cell receptor beta chains from one sample sequenced in a study of blood T cell repertoires in COVID-19. Libraries were prepared by immunoSEQ multiplex PCR; TCRdb keeps only in-frame clonotypes and omits some of them. Of some 100,000 clones in the sample, roughly nine tenths were seen once. The sample consisted of peripheral blood. The receptors shown here come from a man aged 50-60 years with acute or convalescent COVID-19.

This chain joins TRBV6-6 and TRBJ1-4; TRBD1 matches at 7 bases. The V segment lost 7 bases and the J segment 7 bases; nucleotides outside the gene matches: 9. CDR1 is MNHNY and CDR2 is SVGAGI in the germline V gene (reference sequence). The CDR3 length is 14 residues. CDR3 sequence: CASMTRQGREKLFF. CDR3 nucleotide sequence: TGTGCCAGCATGACAAGACAGGGACGTGAAAAACTGTTTTTT.

The V call is TRBV5-4, the J call TRBJ2-2; possible D gene TRBD2, 5 bases. CDR1 and CDR2 (germline): SGHNT, YYREEE (reference sequence). The ends were cut back, 4 bases at V and 1 base at J, with 8 bases in the middle. The CDR3 loop spans 14 amino acids. Here the CDR3 reads CASSGLQNTGELFF. CDR3 DNA sequence: TGTGCCAGCAGCGGACTCCAGAACACCGGGGAGCTGTTTTTT. Filled out from reference TRBV5-4 and TRBJ2-2, the complete variable domain reads ETGVTQSPTHLIKTRGQQVTLRCSSQSGHNTVSWYQQALGQGPQFIFQYYREEENGRGNFPPRFSGLQFPNYSSELNVNALELDDSALYLCASSGLQNTGELFFGEGSRLTVL.

The gene calls are TRBV11-2 and TRBJ1-4; no reliable D call. The germline V and J ends were trimmed by 2 bases and 0 bases, with 13 bases remaining between them. In germline, CDR1 is SGHAT, CDR2 FQNNGV. CDR3 size: 17 residues. CDR3 coding DNA: TGTGCCAGCAGCTTAAACCCCAAGCTTGCAACTAATGAAAAACTGTTTTTT. It codes for CASSLNPKLATNEKLFF.

This clone was recorded once. The chain has TRBV28 and TRBJ1-5; D possibly corresponds to TRBD1 (5 bases). V gave up 3 bases and J gave up 4 bases, with 13 bases separating them. The CDR3 has 15 amino acids. CDR1 is MDHEN and CDR2 is SYDVKM in the germline V gene. The CDR3 here is CASSLFDSLNQPQHF. As DNA, the CDR3 is TGTGCCAGCAGTTTGTTCGACAGCCTAAATCAGCCCCAGCATTTT.

This chain links TRBV14 with TRBJ1-2; D gene uncertain. Deletions cut 0 bases from V and 7 bases from J, with 9 bases between. CDR1 and CDR2 (germline): SGHDN, FVKESK. The CDR3 is 13 residues long. The CDR3 DNA sequence: TGTGCCAGCAGCCAAGATCGGACTGGTGGCTACACCTTC. Protein product: CASSQDRTGGYTF.

The V and J genes are TRBV5-6 and TRBJ1-5, with a weak D call TRBD1 (5 bases). V lost 5 bases and J 1 base, leaving 13 bases between the germline ends. Germline CDR1 is SGHDT and CDR2 is YYEEEE. The CDR3 sequence is 15 residues long. CDR3 sequence reads: CASSHGGFSNQPQHF. CDR3 bases: TGTGCCAGCAGTCACGGGGGATTCAGCAATCAGCCCCAGCATTTT.

The V call is TRBV3-1 (or the pseudogene TRBV3-2), the J call TRBJ2-7; D gene unclear. The CDR3 loop spans 13 amino acids. Per the germline V gene, CDR1 is LGHDT and CDR2 is YNNKEL (reference sequence). V was clipped by 4 bases and J by 4 bases, with 11 bases between them. The CDR3 loop is CASSRGWSYEQYF. CDR3 in DNA: TGTGCCAGCAGCCGCGGATGGTCTTACGAGCAGTACTTC.

The rearrangement links TRBV6-5 to TRBJ1-1, with TRBD1 as a possible D gene (6 bases). The germline V and J ends were trimmed by 4 bases and 5 bases, with 11 bases remaining between them. The CDR3 is made up of 13 amino acids. Germline V gene data show CDR1 as MNHEY and CDR2 as SVGAGI. This CDR3 is CASSFRGTTEAFF. The DNA for the CDR3 is TGTGCCAGCAGTTTCAGGGGAACGACTGAAGCTTTCTTT.

CDR3 sequence reads: CATPPHGSTDTQYF. The CDR3 DNA reads TGTGCCACCCCCCCCCACGGTAGCACAGATACGCAGTATTTT. The chain is built from TRBV24-1 and TRBJ2-3; D uncertain. V was pared by 9 bases and J by 0 bases, with 12 bases between. This CDR3 has 14 amino acids. The germline V gene has CDR1 KGHDR and CDR2 SFDVKD.

The chain couples TRBV5-1 to TRBJ1-3; D perhaps matches TRBD1 (5 bases). V lost 3 bases, J lost 1 base, and 8 bases lay in between. The CDR3 consists of 14 residues. Germline lookup yields CDR1 SGHRS and CDR2 YFSETQ. For the CDR3, the DNA is TGCGCCAGCAGCTCATCAGGGTCTGGAAACACCATATATTTT. Its translation: CASSSSGSGNTIYF. The variable domain in full, completed from reference TRBV5-1 and TRBJ1-3, reads KAGVTQTPRYLIKTRGQQVTLSCSPISGHRSVSWYQQTPGQGLQFLFEYFSETQRNKGNFPGRFSGRQFSNSRSEMNVSTLELGDSALYLCASSSSGSGNTIYFGEGSWLTVV.

V and J are TRBV19 and TRBJ2-4; TRBD2 might be the D (5 bases). The CDR3 has 15 residues. Germline assignment: CDR1 LNHDA and CDR2 SQIVND (reference sequence). Trimming pared 5 bases from V and 2 bases from J, leaving 13 bases between. The CDR3 sequence is CASSERTDSKNIQYF. CDR3 DNA: TGTGCCAGTAGTGAACGGACTGACTCCAAAAACATTCAGTACTTC.

The gene calls are TRBV18 and TRBJ1-2; tentatively, D is TRBD1 (5 bases). The CDR3 is 14 residues long. Trimming cost V 4 bases and J 3 bases, with 12 bases left between them. The germline V gene has CDR1 KGHSH and CDR2 LQKENI. In DNA, the CDR3 is TGTGCCAGCTCACAAGCAGAAGGGGACTATGGCTACACCTTC. Translation gives CASSQAEGDYGYTF. Using reference TRBV18 and TRBJ1-2 for the parts outside the CDR3, the full variable domain is NAGVMQNPRHLVRRRGQEARLRCSPMKGHSHVYWYRQLPEEGLKFMVYLQKENIIDESGMPKERFSAEFPKEGPSILRIQQVVRGDSAAYFCASSQAEGDYGYTFGSGTRLTVV.

V usage is TRBV2 and J usage is TRBJ2-1; D possibly corresponds to TRBD2 (5 bases). This CDR3 has 11 amino acids. Trimming stripped 10 bases from V and 6 bases from J, with 10 bases between. CDR1 SNHLY and CDR2 FYNNEI come from the germline V gene. The CDR3 bases are TGTGCCACCCTTCGGGGCAATGAGCAGTTCTTC. As protein: CATLRGNEQFF.

The CDR3 DNA is TGTGCCAGCCATTACCGGGACTCCTCCTACGAGCAGTACTTC. It specifies CASHYRDSSYEQYF. The rearrangement uses TRBV6-6 and TRBJ2-7; D perhaps matches TRBD2 (6 bases). This CDR3 spans 14 amino acids. Trimming pared 8 bases from V and 0 bases from J, leaving 14 bases between. The germline CDR1 and CDR2 sequences are MNHNY and SVGAGI (reference sequence).

The chain joins TRBV12-3 or TRBV12-4 to TRBJ2-2; D is unresolved. Between the trimmed V and J ends, which lost 7 bases and 6 bases, there was a span of 12 bases. The CDR3 covers 13 residues. The CDR3 DNA sequence: TGTGCCAGCACCCTTGGCTTCCCCGGGGAGCTGTTTTTT. Translated, it gives CASTLGFPGELFF.

V is TRBV5-1 and J is TRBJ1-1; 7 bases are a match to TRBD1. The V and J ends lost 0 bases and 4 bases, in that order; junction bases with no gene match: 6. Germline V gene data show CDR1 as SGHRS and CDR2 as YFSETQ. The CDR3 length is 15 residues. The CDR3 bases are TGCGCCAGCAGCTTGGGACAGGGTTTGTTCACTGAAGCTTTCTTT. Its protein product is CASSLGQGLFTEAFF.

J is TRBJ1-2 and V is TRBV6-2 or TRBV6-3; D is undetermined. V was shortened by 2 bases and J by 0 bases, with 16 bases between the two germline ends. Germline CDR1 reads MNHEY; CDR2 reads SVGEGT. CDR3 length: 17 residues. The CDR3 bases are TGTGCCAGCAGTTACGACGCCCCGCCGAGGTCTAACTATGGCTACACCTTC. Residues: CASSYDAPPRSNYGYTF.

This chain joins TRBV29-1 and TRBJ2-2; D unclear. CDR1 is SQVTM and CDR2 is ANQGSEA in the germline V gene. The CDR3 length is 12 residues. In DNA form, the CDR3 reads TGCAGTCGACCGCGGAGCACCGGGGAGCTGTTTTTT. Protein: CSRPRSTGELFF.

This clone was counted once. The chain has TRBV5-1 and TRBJ2-1; TRBD1 matches at 10 bases. The CDR3 loop spans 16 amino acids. In germline, CDR1 is SGHRS, CDR2 YFSETQ. The V and J ends lost 0 bases and 4 bases, in that order; junction bases with no gene match: 4. CDR3 nucleotide sequence: TGCGCCAGCAGCTTGGCTCCGGGACAGGGGTACAATGAGCAGTTCTTC. Translating gives CASSLAPGQGYNEQFF.

The chain couples TRBV6-1 to TRBJ1-2, with D possibly being TRBD1 (5 bases). The CDR3 spans 15 residues. Per germline, CDR1 MNHNS and CDR2 SASEGT. V dropped 2 bases and J dropped 0 bases, with 10 bases sitting between them. The CDR3 region is CASSEPGGANYGYTF. The DNA for the CDR3 is TGTGCCAGCAGTGAACCCGGGGGGGCTAACTATGGCTACACCTTC.

The chain couples TRBV11-2 to TRBJ2-5; 14 bases align to TRBD2. This CDR3 is 16 amino acids long. Germline V gives CDR1 SGHAT, CDR2 FQNNGV. V was clipped by 5 bases and J by 2 bases; unmatched bases: 4. CDR3 bases: TGTGCCAGCAGCCCCGGACTAGCGGGGGGTCAAGAGACCCAGTACTTC. Its protein product is CASSPGLAGGQETQYF.

This clone was seen a few times. The gene calls are TRBV2 and TRBJ1-2, with D possibly matching TRBD1 (6 bases). The germline CDR1 and CDR2 sequences are SNHLY and FYNNEI. The CDR3 has 13 residues. V was clipped by 3 bases and J by 3 bases, with 8 bases between them. The CDR3 sequence: CASSEDSYYGYTF. In DNA form, the CDR3 reads TGTGCCAGCAGTGAGGACAGTTACTATGGCTACACCTTC.

This chain joins TRBV19 and TRBJ1-2, with 8 bases identical to TRBD1. The ends lost 7 bases at V and 7 bases at J; junction bases unmatched: 5. CDR1 LNHDA and CDR2 SQIVND come from the germline V gene (reference sequence). CDR3 length equals 12 residues. The CDR3, as DNA: TGTGCCAGTAATCGACAGGGGTCTGGCTACACCTTC. Amino acids: CASNRQGSGYTF.

V usage is TRBV14 and J usage is TRBJ2-1; D gene unclear. V shed 4 bases and J shed 2 bases, with 15 bases lying between them. Per the germline V gene, CDR1 is SGHDN and CDR2 is FVKESK. The CDR3 covers 16 residues. The CDR3, as DNA: TGTGCCAGCAGCCCTCCGAACTTACTTACCTACAATGAGCAGTTCTTC. This codes for CASSPPNLLTYNEQFF.

The chain joins TRBV2 to TRBJ2-1, with 7 bases that match TRBD1. CDR1 and CDR2 from the germline V gene are SNHLY and FYNNEI. The CDR3 spans 16 residues. V gave up 6 bases and J gave up 6 bases; unmatched junction bases: 14. CDR3 amino acids: CASSPRTGGLINEQFF. CDR3 bases: TGTGCCAGCAGCCCCCGGACAGGCGGCCTAATCAATGAGCAGTTCTTC.

Only one count was recorded for this clone. CDR3 loop: CASSYTGTGSEKLFF. CDR3 DNA sequence: TGTGCCAGCAGTTATACCGGGACAGGGTCCGAAAAACTGTTTTTT. The genes are TRBV6-5 and TRBJ1-4; 9 bases are shared with TRBD1. The CDR3 totals 15 residues. Germline V gene data show CDR1 as MNHEY and CDR2 as SVGAGI. V was clipped by 3 bases and J by 8 bases; unmatched bases: 7.